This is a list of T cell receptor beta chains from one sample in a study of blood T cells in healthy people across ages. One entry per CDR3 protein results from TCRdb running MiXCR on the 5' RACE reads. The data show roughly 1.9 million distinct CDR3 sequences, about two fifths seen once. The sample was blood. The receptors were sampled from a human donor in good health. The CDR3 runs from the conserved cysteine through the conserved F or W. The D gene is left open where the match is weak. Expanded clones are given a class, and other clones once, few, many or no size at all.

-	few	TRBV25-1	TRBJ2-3	CASSDPKASSTDTQYF	TGTGCCAGCAGTGACCCCAAGGCGTCTAGCACAGATACGCAGTATTTT
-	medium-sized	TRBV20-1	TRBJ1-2	CSARRGRTNYGYTF	TGCAGTGCTAGACGAGGGCGGACTAACTATGGCTACACCTTC
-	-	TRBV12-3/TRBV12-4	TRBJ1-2	CASSLDPGQILYGYTF	TGTGCCAGCAGTTTAGACCCCGGACAGATCTTATATGGCTACACCTTC
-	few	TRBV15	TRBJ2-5	CATSSGNLAGRGETQYF	TGTGCCACCAGCAGCGGGAATTTGGCAGGCCGAGGAGAGACCCAGTACTTC
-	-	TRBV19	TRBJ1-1	CASSHRQTEAFF	TGTGCCAGTAGCCACAGACAGACTGAAGCTTTCTTT
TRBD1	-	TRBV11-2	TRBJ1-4	CASSIRQGFEKLFF	TGTGCCAGCAGCATACGACAGGGTTTTGAAAAACTGTTTTTT
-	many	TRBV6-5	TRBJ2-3	CASSPARDTQYF	TGTGCCAGCAGCCCGGCTAGGGATACGCAGTATTTT
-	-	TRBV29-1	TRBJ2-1	CSGQESYNEQVF	TGCAGCGGTCAAGAGAGCTACAATGAGCAGGTCTTC
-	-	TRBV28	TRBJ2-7	CASSFFPGRGTYEQYF	TGTGCCAGCAGTTTTTTCCCCGGCAGGGGAACCTACGAGCAGTACTTC
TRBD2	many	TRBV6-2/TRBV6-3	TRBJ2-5	CASRHGLAEVQETQYF	TGTGCCAGCAGGCACGGACTAGCGGAGGTACAAGAGACCCAGTACTTC
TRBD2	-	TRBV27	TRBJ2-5	CASSLTTSGGPAGEQYF	TGTGCCAGCAGTTTAACTACTAGCGGGGGGCCTGCTGGTGAGCAGTACTTC
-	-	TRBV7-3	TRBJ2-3	CASSANSGDTQYF	TGTGCCAGCAGCGCCAATAGTGGAGATACGCAGTATTTT
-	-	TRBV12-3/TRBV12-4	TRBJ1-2	CASSSKGGYGYTF	TGTGCCAGCAGTTCAAAGGGGGGGTATGGCTACACCTTC